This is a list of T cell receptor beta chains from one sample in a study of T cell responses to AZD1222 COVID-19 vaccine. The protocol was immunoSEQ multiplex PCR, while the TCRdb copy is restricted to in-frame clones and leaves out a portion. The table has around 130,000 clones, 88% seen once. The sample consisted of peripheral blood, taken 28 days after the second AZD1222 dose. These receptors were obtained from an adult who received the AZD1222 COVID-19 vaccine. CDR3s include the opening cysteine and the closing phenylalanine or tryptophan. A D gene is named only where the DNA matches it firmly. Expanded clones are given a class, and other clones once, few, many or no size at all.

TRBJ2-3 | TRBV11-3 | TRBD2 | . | TGTGCCAGCAGCTTAACTAGCGGCACAGATACGCAGTATTTT | CASSLTSGTDTQYF
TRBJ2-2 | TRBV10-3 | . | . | TGTGCCATCAGTGAGATCTTGACCGGGGAGCTGTTTTTT | CAISEILTGELFF
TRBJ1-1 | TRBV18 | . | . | TGTGCCAGCTCACCAACCGGGACAATGAACACTGAAGCTTTCTTT | CASSPTGTMNTEAFF
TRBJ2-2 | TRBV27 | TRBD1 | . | TGTGCCAGCAGTCCGGGACAGGTACACACCGGGGAGCTGTTTTTT | CASSPGQVHTGELFF
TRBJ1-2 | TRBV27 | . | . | TGTGCCAGCAGTCGTTCGGCTAACTATGGCTACACCTTC | CASSRSANYGYTF
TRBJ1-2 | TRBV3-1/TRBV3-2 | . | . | TGTGCCAGCAGCCAAGATTACGGGGCCGGCTACACCTTC | CASSQDYGAGYTF
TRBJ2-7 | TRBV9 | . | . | TGTGCCAGCAGCTCCTACGGAGGGGCTGCCGTAACCGAGCAGTACTTC | CASSSYGGAAVTEQYF
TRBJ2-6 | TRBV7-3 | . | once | TGTGCCAGCAGCAATTGGGGGTTCCCTGGGGCCAACGTCCTGACTTTC | CASSNWGFPGANVLTF
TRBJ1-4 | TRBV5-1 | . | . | TGCGCCAGCAGCTTAACAGGACACGCAACTAATGAAAAACTGTTTTTT | CASSLTGHATNEKLFF
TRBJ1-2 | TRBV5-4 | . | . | TGTGCCAGCAGCCCCAGGGGATTTGGCTATGGCTACACCTTC | CASSPRGFGYGYTF
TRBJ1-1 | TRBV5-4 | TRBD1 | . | TGTGCCAGCAGCGGGGACAGGCGTAGAGCTGAAGCTTTCTTT | CASSGDRRRAEAFF
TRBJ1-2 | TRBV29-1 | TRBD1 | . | TGCAGCGTGGCCCCAGGGGGGCAGGGCTATGGCTACACCTTC | CSVAPGGQGYGYTF
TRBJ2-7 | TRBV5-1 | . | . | TGCGCCAGCAGCTCTCAAGCAACCTCCTACGAGCAGTACTTC | CASSSQATSYEQYF
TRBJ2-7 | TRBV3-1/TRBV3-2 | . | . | TGTGCCAGCAGCCAAGAGGGTAGGGCCGGCGAGCAGTACTTC | CASSQEGRAGEQYF
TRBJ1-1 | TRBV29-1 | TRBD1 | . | TGCAGCGTTTCAGGGACAGATTCGAACACTGAAGCTTTCTTT | CSVSGTDSNTEAFF
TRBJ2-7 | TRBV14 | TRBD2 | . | TGTGCCAGCAGCCCCCTGAGCGGGGGACTTCATACGGAGCAGTACTTC | CASSPLSGGLHTEQYF
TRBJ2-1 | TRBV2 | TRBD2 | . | TGTGCCAGCAGTGAGAGGACTAGCGGGACCTACAATGAGCAGTTCTTC | CASSERTSGTYNEQFF
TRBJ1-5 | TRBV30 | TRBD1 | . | TGTGCCTGGAGTCGGACAGGGAATCAGCCCCAGCATTTT | CAWSRTGNQPQHF
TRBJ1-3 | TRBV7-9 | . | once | TGTGCCAGCAGCAGCCGACAGCCCATCTCTGGAAACACCATATATTTT | CASSSRQPISGNTIYF
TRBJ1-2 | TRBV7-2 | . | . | TGTGCCAGCAGCTCGTTGACAGGCGTTCGTGGCTATGGCTACACCTTC | CASSSLTGVRGYGYTF
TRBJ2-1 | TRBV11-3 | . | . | TGTGCCAGCAGTTCCCTGGAGGGTGGATCCTACAATGAGCAGTTCTTC | CASSSLEGGSYNEQFF
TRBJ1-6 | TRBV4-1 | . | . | TGCGCCAGCAGCCAGGGGCTAAGCTCCTATAATTCACCCCTCCACTTT | CASSQGLSSYNSPLHF
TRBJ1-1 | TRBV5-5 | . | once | TGTGCCAGCAGCCCCCTGCAGGGTTCCGACACTGAAGCTTTCTTT | CASSPLQGSDTEAFF
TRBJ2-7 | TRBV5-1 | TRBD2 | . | TGCGCCAGCAGCTTGGTAGCGGGAGACGAGCAGTACTTC | CASSLVAGDEQYF
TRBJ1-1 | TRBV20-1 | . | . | TGCAGTGCTAGTCCCCAGGGCAGGCGGAACACTGAAGCTTTCTTT | CSASPQGRRNTEAFF
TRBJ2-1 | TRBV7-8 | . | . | TGTGCCAGCAGCTTAGGGGGAAGGGGTCCTAATGAGCAGTTCTTC | CASSLGGRGPNEQFF
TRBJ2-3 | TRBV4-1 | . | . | TGCGCCAGCAGCCTAGAAGGAGGGGGCGGAAATACGCAGTATTTT | CASSLEGGGGNTQYF
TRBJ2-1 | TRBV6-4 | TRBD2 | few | TGTGCCAGCAGTCAATTAGCGGGAGGGCCGGTGAATGAGCAGTTCTTC | CASSQLAGGPVNEQFF